A selection of T cell receptor beta chains follows, all from one sample in a study of T-cell memory formation after mild COVID-19. TCRdb reanalysed the 5' RACE reads using MiXCR and keeps one entry per CDR3 protein. The table records about 430,000 distinct CDR3 sequences, roughly a quarter of them present only once. Material for sequencing was PBMCs or a T cell subset sorted from them (not recorded which). Every receptor here comes from an adult woman who had mild COVID-19 (a few samples of this study predate the infection). Cell type and time point are not known. Each CDR3 is given with its conserved first and last residue. The D gene is left open where the match is weak. Size values are once, few and many counts, or a class for expanded clones, and some rows have none.

v_call,clone_size,cdr3_length,j_call,d_call,cdr3_nt,cdr3_aa
TRBV5-6,few,18,TRBJ2-4,TRBD2,TGTGCCAGCAGCTTGACTAGCGGGAGGAGTTTAGCCAAAAACATTCAGTACTTC,CASSLTSGRSLAKNIQYF
TRBV29-1,.,13,TRBJ1-1,.,TGCAGCGTTTTCCGGGGCCGGAACACTGAAGCTTTCTTT,CSVFRGRNTEAFF
TRBV9,.,14,TRBJ1-1,.,TGTGCCAGCAGCCCACGACCGGAAAGGGCTGAAGCTTTCTTT,CASSPRPERAEAFF
TRBV9,.,15,TRBJ2-7,TRBD1,TGTGCCAGCAGCGTAGCGGCACAGGGGTTATACGAGCAGTACTTC,CASSVAAQGLYEQYF
TRBV5-1,.,15,TRBJ1-6,.,TGCGCCAGCAGCTGGTCGGGGGACGGAAATTCACCCCTCCACTTT,CASSWSGDGNSPLHF
TRBV29-1,.,13,TRBJ2-7,.,TGCAGCGTCGCCGGGACGATTACCTACGAGCAGTACTTC,CSVAGTITYEQYF
TRBV11-2,.,15,TRBJ1-2,.,TGTGCCAGCAGCTTATTCTACGGGGCCAACTATGGCTACACCTTC,CASSLFYGANYGYTF
TRBV2,.,13,TRBJ2-5,TRBD2,TGTGCCGGTAGCGGGATGGGGCGGGTGGCCCAGTACTTC,CAGSGMGRVAQYF
TRBV7-9,few,15,TRBJ1-5,.,TGTGCCAGCAGCTTTGAGCAGGCCGGCAATCAGCCCCAGCATTTT,CASSFEQAGNQPQHF
TRBV20-1,.,14,TRBJ2-7,TRBD2,TGCAGTGCTAGGGGAGGGAGGGAGCCCTACGAGCAGTACTTC,CSARGGREPYEQYF
TRBV11-2,.,13,TRBJ2-1,.,TGTGCCAGCGTAAGGACGGGGTACAATGAGCAGTTCTTC,CASVRTGYNEQFF
TRBV5-1,few,14,TRBJ2-7,.,TGCGCCAGCAGCTTGGGAGTACAGGGCTACGAGCAGTACTTC,CASSLGVQGYEQYF
TRBV7-9,.,13,TRBJ1-1,.,TGTGCCAGCAGCTTCATGACCGAGACTGAAGCTTTCTTT,CASSFMTETEAFF
TRBV4-1,.,13,TRBJ1-1,.,TGCGCCAGCAGCCAAGATCCAGGGTTTGAAGCTTTCTTT,CASSQDPGFEAFF
TRBV25-1,once,15,TRBJ1-1,TRBD1,TGTGCCAGCAGTGAATCAGGGACAGGTAACACTGAAGCTTTCTTT,CASSESGTGNTEAFF
TRBV6-2/TRBV6-3,.,22,TRBJ2-7,TRBD1,TGTGCCAGCAGTTACAGGCTCTACGGACGCACTTTGGAACGGACAGGAACCTACGAGCAGTACTTC,CASSYRLYGRTLERTGTYEQYF
TRBV7-2,.,15,TRBJ2-7,TRBD1,TGTGCCAGCAGCTCGTCCGGGACAGGGTTTTACGAGCAGTACTTC,CASSSSGTGFYEQYF
TRBV12-3/TRBV12-4,few,15,TRBJ2-1,TRBD2,TGTGCCAGCGGATTGACGGGACTAGCGGGAGACGAGCAGTTCTTC,CASGLTGLAGDEQFF
TRBV24-1,.,14,TRBJ1-1,.,TGTGCCACCAGTGATCCAAGGAGGAACACTGAAGCTTTCTTT,CATSDPRRNTEAFF
TRBV5-1,.,15,TRBJ2-3,TRBD2,TGCGCCAGCAGAGGACTAGCGGCCAACACAGATACGCAGTATTTT,CASRGLAANTDTQYF
TRBV20-1,few,13,TRBJ2-7,TRBD1,TGCAGTGCTTCGGGACAGGGGTTCCACGAGCAGTACTTC,CSASGQGFHEQYF
TRBV27,.,13,TRBJ1-2,.,TGTGCCATCGGCCGAGACAGGTGGAATGGCTACACCTTC,CAIGRDRWNGYTF
TRBV13,few,14,TRBJ2-2,.,TGTGCCAGCAGCTTAGTTAGAGGCACCGGGGAGCTGTTTTTT,CASSLVRGTGELFF
TRBV20-1,many,19,TRBJ2-5,TRBD2,TGCAGTGCTAAAATCATTCCGGGACTAGCGGGAGGGACTGAGGAGACCCAGTACTTC,CSAKIIPGLAGGTEETQYF
TRBV4-1,.,17,TRBJ2-2,TRBD2,TGCGCCAGCAGCCAAGAGGGCGGGGGGCTCGGCACCGGGGAGCTGTTTTTT,CASSQEGGGLGTGELFF
TRBV6-5,.,14,TRBJ1-2,.,TGTGCCAGCAGCATGATAGGGGGGTTCGGCGGCTACACCTTC,CASSMIGGFGGYTF
TRBV7-9,.,14,TRBJ1-2,.,TGTGCCAGCAGCTCCCTACAGGGCAACTATGGCTACACCTTC,CASSSLQGNYGYTF
TRBV5-1,few,16,TRBJ2-1,.,TGCGCCAGCAGCGATCTACAGGTAGGCTCCTACAATGAGCAGTTCTTC,CASSDLQVGSYNEQFF
TRBV3-1,few,14,TRBJ1-1,.,TGTGCCAGCAGCCAAGCCCAGGAGAACACTGAAGCTTTCTTT,CASSQAQENTEAFF
TRBV5-4,.,13,TRBJ2-5,.,TGTGCCAGCAGCCGACCCGGTCTAGAGACCCAGTACTTC,CASSRPGLETQYF
TRBV6-2/TRBV6-3,few,12,TRBJ1-1,.,TGTGCCAGCAGCCCCCCTCTAACTGAAGCTTTCTTT,CASSPPLTEAFF
TRBV6-5,.,14,TRBJ1-2,TRBD1,TGTGCCAGCAGTTACGGGACAGGGGGTGGTGGCTACACCTTC,CASSYGTGGGGYTF
TRBV3-1,few,16,TRBJ2-7,.,TGTGCCAGCAGCCAAGAGTGGGGGGCTCCCCATTACGAGCAGTACTTC,CASSQEWGAPHYEQYF
TRBV6-5,.,15,TRBJ1-1,TRBD1,TGTGCCAGCAGGTTTAACAGGGGAGGTTACACTGAAGCTTTCTTT,CASRFNRGGYTEAFF
TRBV20-1,.,13,TRBJ1-1,.,TGCAGTGCTAGAGACCGGACCAACACTGAAGCTTTCTTT,CSARDRTNTEAFF
TRBV4-2,.,18,TRBJ2-1,TRBD2,TGTGCCAGCAGCCAAGTACTAGCGGGGGGCCCGGAGGAATATGAGCAGTTCTTC,CASSQVLAGGPEEYEQFF
TRBV18,.,18,TRBJ2-1,TRBD2,TGTGCCAGCTCACCACTGTCTCAGCGGGGGGGATCCCACAATGAGCAGTTCTTC,CASSPLSQRGGSHNEQFF
TRBV24-1,few,16,TRBJ2-1,.,TGTGCCACCAGTGACCTAGGGACGGAATCCTACAATGAGCAGTTCTTC,CATSDLGTESYNEQFF
TRBV20-1,few,15,TRBJ2-3,.,TGCAGTGCTAGGAATCCGGGACCCGGCACAGATACGCAGTATTTT,CSARNPGPGTDTQYF
TRBV7-9,.,15,TRBJ2-3,TRBD2,TGTGCCAGCAGCCTCCAGCGGGGGTCCGAAGATACGCAGTATTTT,CASSLQRGSEDTQYF
TRBV4-1,few,17,TRBJ2-3,.,TGCGCCAGCAGCCAAGGGCCGGGACCGCAGGGGAGGAATACGCAGTATTTT,CASSQGPGPQGRNTQYF
TRBV7-3,.,18,TRBJ2-6,TRBD1,TGTGCCAGCAGCACCCGGACAGGGAACTTTGCTGGGGCCAACGTCCTGACTTTC,CASSTRTGNFAGANVLTF
TRBV20-1,.,14,TRBJ2-3,TRBD2,TGCAGTGCTCTGGGAGGACTAGCCGCAGATACGCAGTATTTT,CSALGGLAADTQYF
TRBV5-6,few,12,TRBJ2-7,TRBD1,TGTGCCAGCAGCTTGGGGACAGGGGTGCAGTACTTC,CASSLGTGVQYF
TRBV18,few,16,TRBJ1-2,.,TGTGCCAGCTCACTCCCCCTTGGACGCTCTAACTATGGCTACACCTTC,CASSLPLGRSNYGYTF
TRBV4-1,many,13,TRBJ2-7,.,TGCGCCAGCAGCCAAGGAGGCGGCTACGAGCAGTACTTC,CASSQGGGYEQYF